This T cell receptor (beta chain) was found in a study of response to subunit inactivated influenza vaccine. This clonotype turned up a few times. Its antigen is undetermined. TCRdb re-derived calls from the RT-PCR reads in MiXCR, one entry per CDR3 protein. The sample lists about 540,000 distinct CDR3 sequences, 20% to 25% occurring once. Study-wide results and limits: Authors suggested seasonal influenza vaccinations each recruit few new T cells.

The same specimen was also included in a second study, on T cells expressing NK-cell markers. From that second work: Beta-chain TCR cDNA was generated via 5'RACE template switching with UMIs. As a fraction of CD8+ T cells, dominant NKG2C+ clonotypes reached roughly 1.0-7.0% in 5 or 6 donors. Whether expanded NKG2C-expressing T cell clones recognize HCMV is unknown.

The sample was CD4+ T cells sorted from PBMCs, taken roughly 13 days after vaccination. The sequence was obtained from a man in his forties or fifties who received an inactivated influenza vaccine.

As DNA, the CDR3 is TGTGCCAGCAGCCAAGATCCTAGCGGGATTTACAATGAGCAGTTCTTC. The encoded protein is CASSQDPSGIYNEQFF. The chain combines TRBV4-2 with TRBJ2-1; 9 bases fit TRBD2. This CDR3 has 16 amino acids. Germline V gene data show CDR1 as LGHNA and CDR2 as YNFKEQ. Unmatched junction bases numbered 4, after V lost 0 bases and J lost 4 bases.